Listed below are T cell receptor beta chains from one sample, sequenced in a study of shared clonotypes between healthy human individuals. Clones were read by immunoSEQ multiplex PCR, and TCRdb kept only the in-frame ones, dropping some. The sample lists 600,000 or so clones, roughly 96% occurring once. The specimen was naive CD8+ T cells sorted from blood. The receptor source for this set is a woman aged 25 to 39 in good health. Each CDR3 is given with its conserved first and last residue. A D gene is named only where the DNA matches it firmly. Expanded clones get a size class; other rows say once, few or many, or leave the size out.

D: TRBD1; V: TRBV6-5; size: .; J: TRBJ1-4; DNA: TGTGCCAGCAGCATAACAGGGGTTGGGTATGAAAAACTGTTTTTT; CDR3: CASSITGVGYEKLFF
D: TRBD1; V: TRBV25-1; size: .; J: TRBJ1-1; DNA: TGTGCCAGCAGTTCCGACAGGGGTACATCATGGAACACTGAAGCTTTCTTT; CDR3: CASSSDRGTSWNTEAFF
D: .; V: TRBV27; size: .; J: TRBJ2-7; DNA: TGTGCCAGCAGTTTGGCGGCTTCCTACGAGCAGTACTTC; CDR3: CASSLAASYEQYF
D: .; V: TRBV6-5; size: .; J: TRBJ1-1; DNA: TGTGCCAGCAGTTACGGACAGAGTATCACTGAAGCTTTCTTT; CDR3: CASSYGQSITEAFF
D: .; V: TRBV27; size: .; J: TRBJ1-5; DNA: TGTGCCAGCAAGCCGGGACGGAATCAGCCCCAGCATTTT; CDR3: CASKPGRNQPQHF
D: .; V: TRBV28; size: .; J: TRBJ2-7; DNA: TGTGCCAGCTGTCGAGTGAGGGAGTTTCATCTCCTACCGCCTTGGGAGCAGTACTTC; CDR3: CASCRVREFHLLPPWEQYF
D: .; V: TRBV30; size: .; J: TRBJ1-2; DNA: TGTGCCTGGAGTCCGGACACTTCTAACTATGGCTACACCTTC; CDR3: CAWSPDTSNYGYTF
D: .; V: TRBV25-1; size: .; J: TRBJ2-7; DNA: TGTGCCAGCAGTGAATCCGACAGAGGATACGAGCAGTACTTC; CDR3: CASSESDRGYEQYF
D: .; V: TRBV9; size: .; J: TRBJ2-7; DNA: TGTGCCAGCAGCGTAGCCACCGGGGTTCTATACGAGCAGTACTTC; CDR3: CASSVATGVLYEQYF
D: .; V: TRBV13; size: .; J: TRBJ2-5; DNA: TGTGCCAGCAGCCCCGACAGCCAAGAGACCCAGTACTTC; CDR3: CASSPDSQETQYF
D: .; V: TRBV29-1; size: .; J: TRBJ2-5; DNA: TGCAGCGTTGGTCGGAGGCTTATCCATGAGCAGTACTTC; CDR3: CSVGRRLIHEQYF
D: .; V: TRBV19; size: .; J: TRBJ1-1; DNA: TGTGCCAGTACCCATCGTCCCTTGAACACTGAAGCTTTCTTT; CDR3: CASTHRPLNTEAFF
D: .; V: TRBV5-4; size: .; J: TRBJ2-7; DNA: TGTGCCAGCAGCCTAGGGGGACTGTACGAGCAGTACTTC; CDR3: CASSLGGLYEQYF
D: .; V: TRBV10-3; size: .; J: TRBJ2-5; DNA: TGTGCCATGCAGACCCAGTACTTC; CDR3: CAMQTQYF
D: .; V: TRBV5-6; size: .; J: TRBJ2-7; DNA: TGTGCCAGCAGCTTGCAGCAGGTTTCCTACGAGCAGTACTTC; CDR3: CASSLQQVSYEQYF
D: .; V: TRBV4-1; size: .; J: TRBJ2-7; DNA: TGCGCCAGCAGCCAAGACGGGTTCGCCGAGCAGTACTTC; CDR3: CASSQDGFAEQYF
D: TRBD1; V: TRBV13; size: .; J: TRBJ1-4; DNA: TGTGCCAGCAGCAATGGTGGGACAGGGGGAGAAGAAAAACTGTTTTTT; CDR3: CASSNGGTGGEEKLFF
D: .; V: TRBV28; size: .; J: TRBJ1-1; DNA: TGTGCCAGCAGGATCCTGGAGGGCGCGGGCCACACTGAAGCTTTCTTT; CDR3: CASRILEGAGHTEAFF
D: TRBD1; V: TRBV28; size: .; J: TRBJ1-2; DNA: TGTGACACTAAACCCCAGGGGGCCGCTGTCAACTATGGCTACACCTTC; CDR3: CDTKPQGAAVNYGYTF
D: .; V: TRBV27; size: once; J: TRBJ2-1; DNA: .; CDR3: CASSSSSYNEQFF
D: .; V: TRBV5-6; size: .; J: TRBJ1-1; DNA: TGTGCCAGCAGCTTCCCTTCCCAGGGAGGTAGAACTGAAGCTTTCTTT; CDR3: CASSFPSQGGRTEAFF
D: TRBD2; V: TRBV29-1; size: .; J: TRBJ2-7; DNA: TGCAGCGGTGGGACTAGCGGGGGTTACGAGCAGTACTTC; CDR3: CSGGTSGGYEQYF
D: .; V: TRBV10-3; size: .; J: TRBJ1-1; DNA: TGTGCCATCAGTGAGTCTCAAGGTCCAAACACTGAAGCTTTCTTT; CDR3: CAISESQGPNTEAFF
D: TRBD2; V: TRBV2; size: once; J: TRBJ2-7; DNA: TGTGCCAGCAGTGACCTCTTTGCGGGAGAAGCCCACGAGCAGTACTTC; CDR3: CASSDLFAGEAHEQYF
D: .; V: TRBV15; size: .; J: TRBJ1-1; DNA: TGTGCCACCAGCAGAGGGGGAGTAACTGAAGCTTTCTTT; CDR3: CATSRGGVTEAFF
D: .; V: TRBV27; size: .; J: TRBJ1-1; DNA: TGTGCCAGCAGTTGGGTAGGGGGGAACACTGAAGCTTTCTTT; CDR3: CASSWVGGNTEAFF
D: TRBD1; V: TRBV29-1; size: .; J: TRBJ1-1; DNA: TGCAGCGGTTCTCCGGGACAGGGGGCGCTTTTTGGCACTGAAGCTTTCTTT; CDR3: CSGSPGQGALFGTEAFF
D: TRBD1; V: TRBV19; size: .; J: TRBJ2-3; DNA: TGTGCCAGTGCCGGGACAGGGGACACAGATACGCAGTATTTT; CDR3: CASAGTGDTDTQYF
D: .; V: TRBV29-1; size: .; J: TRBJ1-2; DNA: TGCAGCGTCCAAACCGGTCCCGTCGGCTACACCTTC; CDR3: CSVQTGPVGYTF
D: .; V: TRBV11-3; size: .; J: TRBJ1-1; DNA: TGTGCCAGCAGCTTAGTCCGAATGAACACTGAAGCTTTCTTT; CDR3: CASSLVRMNTEAFF
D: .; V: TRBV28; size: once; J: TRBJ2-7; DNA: TGTGCCAGCTCCTCTCCGGGACAACCTTACGAGCAGTACTTC; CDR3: CASSSPGQPYEQYF
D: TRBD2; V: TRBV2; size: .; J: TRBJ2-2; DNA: TGTGCCAGCAGTGGAAGCGGGAGAATTACCGGGGAGCTGTTTTTT; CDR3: CASSGSGRITGELFF
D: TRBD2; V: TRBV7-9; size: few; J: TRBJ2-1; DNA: TGTGCCAGCAGCTTACCCGTACTAGCGGGAGCAGGGGATGAGCAGTTCTTC; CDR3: CASSLPVLAGAGDEQFF
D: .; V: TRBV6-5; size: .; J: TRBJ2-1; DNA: TGTGCCAGCAGTTACGACGACAGCAATGAGCAGTTCTTC; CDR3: CASSYDDSNEQFF
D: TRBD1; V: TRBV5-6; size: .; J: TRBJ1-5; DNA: TGTGCCAGCAGCCCGACAGGGGGCATAGATCAGCCCCAGCATTTT; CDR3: CASSPTGGIDQPQHF
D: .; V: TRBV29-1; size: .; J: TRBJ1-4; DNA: TGCAGCGTTTCCACCTTTCTCAGAGAGGCTAATGAAAAACTGTTTTTT; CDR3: CSVSTFLREANEKLFF
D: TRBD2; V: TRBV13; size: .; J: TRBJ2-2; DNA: TGTGCCAGCACCTTGCGGTCTAGCGGGGCCACCGGGGAGCTGTTTTTT; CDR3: CASTLRSSGATGELFF
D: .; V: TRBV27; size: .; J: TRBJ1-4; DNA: TGTGCCACCAGTATAGCATGGATGAATGAAAAACTGTTTTTT; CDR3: CATSIAWMNEKLFF